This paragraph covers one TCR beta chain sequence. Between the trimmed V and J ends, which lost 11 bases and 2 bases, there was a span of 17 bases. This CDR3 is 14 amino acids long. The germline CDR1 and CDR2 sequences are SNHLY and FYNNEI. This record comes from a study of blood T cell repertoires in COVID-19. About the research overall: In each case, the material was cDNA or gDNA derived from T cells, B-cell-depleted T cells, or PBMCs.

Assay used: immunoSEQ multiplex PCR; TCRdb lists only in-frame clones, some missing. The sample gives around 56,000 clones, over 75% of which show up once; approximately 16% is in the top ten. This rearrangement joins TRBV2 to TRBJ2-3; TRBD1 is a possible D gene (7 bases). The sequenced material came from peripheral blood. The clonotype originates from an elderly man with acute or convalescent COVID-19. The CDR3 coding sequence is TGTGCCTCCCAGGGGGGCCTATCCACAGATACGCAGTATTTT. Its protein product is CASQGGLSTDTQYF.